The entry that follows covers one TCR beta chain sequence. Antigen: not known. Described time point: week 11, during vaccination. In the vaccine, a single dose held 300 ug of the mutant IDH1 20-mer peptide, along with topical imiquimod. Tumors from donors were new WHO grade 3 or 4 IDH1-mutant astrocytomas with ATRX loss. The data originate from a study of a mutant IDH1 vaccine in newly diagnosed glioma. Study context: The treated population exhibited a male proportion of around 62%, a female proportion of roughly 40%, and a mean age of about 39 years. Before enrollment, patients got radiotherapy alone, temozolomide alone, or mostly the combination.

Sequencing used immunoSEQ multiplex PCR; TCRdb keeps in-frame clones, though not all of them. The sample includes over 55,000 clones, around 91% of them seen just once. Per the germline V gene, CDR1 is WNHNN and CDR2 is SYGVQD (reference sequence). The length of the CDR3 is 16 residues. V was pared by 5 bases and J by 5 bases, with 11 bases of the junction left unmatched. The chain employs TRBV10-1 and TRBJ1-1, with 10 bases that match TRBD1. Sequenced material: PBMCs, taken from a glioma patient whose treatment included an IDH1 peptide vaccine. The receptor was derived from a man aged 35-49 years with glioma. The CDR3 DNA is TGCGCCAGCAGTTATACTATAGACAGGGGGCCGACTGAAGCTTTCTTT. Amino acids: CASSYTIDRGPTEAFF.